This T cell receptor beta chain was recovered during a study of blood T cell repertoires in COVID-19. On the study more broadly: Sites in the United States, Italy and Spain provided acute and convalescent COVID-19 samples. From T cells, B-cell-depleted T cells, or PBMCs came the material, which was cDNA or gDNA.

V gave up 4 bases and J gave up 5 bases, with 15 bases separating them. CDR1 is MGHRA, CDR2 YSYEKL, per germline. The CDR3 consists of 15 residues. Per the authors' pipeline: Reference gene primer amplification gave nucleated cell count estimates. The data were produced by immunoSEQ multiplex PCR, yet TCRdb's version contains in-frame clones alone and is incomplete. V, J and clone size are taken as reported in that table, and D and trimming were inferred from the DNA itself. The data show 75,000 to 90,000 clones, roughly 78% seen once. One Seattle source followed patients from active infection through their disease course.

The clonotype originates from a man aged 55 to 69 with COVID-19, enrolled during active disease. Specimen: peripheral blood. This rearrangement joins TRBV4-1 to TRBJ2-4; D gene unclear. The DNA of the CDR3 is TGCGCCAGCAGCCCCACTCACCCAACTCAAAACATTCAGTACTTC. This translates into CASSPTHPTQNIQYF.